The 27 T cell receptor beta chains given below trace back to one sample, sequenced in a study of shared clonotypes between healthy human individuals. Sequencing used immunoSEQ multiplex PCR; TCRdb keeps in-frame clones, though not all of them. The sample carries around 500,000 clones, approximately 80% recorded once. Specimen: PBMCs. The receptors stem from a woman aged 40 to 50 in good health. Some clones in this sample may be carry-over from other donors' samples.

The V call is TRBV7-9, the J call TRBJ2-1, with D possibly being TRBD2 (6 bases). CDR1 SEHNR and CDR2 FQNEAQ come from the germline V gene (reference sequence). Trimming took 3 bases from V and 9 from J, leaving 15 bases between them. The CDR3 covers 14 residues. The CDR3 DNA reads TGTGCCAGCAGCTTTTGCGGGGAATATTGTGAGCAGTTCTTC. As protein: CASSFCGEYCEQFF.

The CDR3: CASSRSGEQYF. The CDR3 nucleotides are TGTGCCAGCAGTCGTAGCGGGGAGCAGTACTTC. This chain joins TRBV28 and TRBJ2-7; TRBD2 matches at 7 bases. This CDR3 comprises 11 residues. Germline V lookup: CDR1 MDHEN, CDR2 SYDVKM. V lost 5 bases to trimming and J lost 7 bases; unmatched junction nucleotides: 2.

The V and J genes are TRBV7-8 and TRBJ1-1; D unresolved. Germline CDR1 is SGHVS and CDR2 is FQNEAQ. CDR3 size: 14 residues. The V gene lost 5 bases and the J gene lost 6 bases, with 16 bases spanning the gap. The CDR3 nucleotides read TGTGCCAGCAGCCCAAGACTGAGAACGGCTGAAGCTTTCTTT. Translation: CASSPRLRTAEAFF.

This clone showed up just once. The rearrangement joins TRBV27 to TRBJ2-7; 7 bases map to TRBD1. There are 15 residues in the CDR3. Trimming took 3 bases from V and 5 from J; bases not matched to a gene: 10. Germline V gives CDR1 MNHEY, CDR2 SMNVEV (reference sequence). The CDR3 here is CASSFVFGTVHEQYF. The CDR3 DNA sequence: TGTGCCAGCAGTTTTGTTTTTGGGACAGTTCACGAGCAGTACTTC.

This clone has a handful of counts. The V gene is TRBV7-6, the J gene TRBJ2-7; no clear D. The CDR3 is 13 amino acids. Germline V lookup: CDR1 SGHVS, CDR2 FNYEAQ. V shed 5 bases and J shed 5 bases, with 13 bases lying between them. CDR3 sequence reads: CASSLPPGDEQYF. The DNA for the CDR3 is TGTGCCAGCAGCCTCCCCCCTGGGGACGAGCAGTACTTC.

Turning to this clone: This may come from a read error, since a much larger clone is one base off. This chain uses TRBV30 with TRBJ1-3, with D hard to call. Germline V gene lookup returns CDR1 GTSNPN and CDR2 SVGIG (reference sequence). Trimming took 2 bases from V and 9 from J, leaving 14 bases between them. This CDR3 is built from 13 residues. The CDR3 reads CAWSPGLASTIYF. CDR3 nucleotides: TGTGCCTGGAGTCCAGGTTTGGCAAGCACCATATATTTT.

This clone showed up many times. The gene calls are TRBV5-6 and TRBJ1-1; D gene uncertain. Trimming pared 6 bases from V and 0 bases from J, leaving 6 bases between. From germline, CDR1 is SGHDT and CDR2 YYEEEE. CDR3 length equals 12 residues. The CDR3 DNA is TGTGCCAGCATCGGGATGAACACTGAAGCTTTCTTT. It yields the protein CASIGMNTEAFF.

The chain employs TRBV7-9 and TRBJ1-1; maybe TRBD1 (6 bases). This CDR3 region has 15 residues. Germline V gives CDR1 SEHNR, CDR2 FQNEAQ (reference sequence). Trimming left V 5 bases short and J 0 bases short, with 13 bases between. The DNA of the CDR3 is TGTGCCAGCAGCCTAAGGGGGGGACTGAACACTGAAGCTTTCTTT. Protein: CASSLRGGLNTEAFF.

V is TRBV9 and J is TRBJ2-1; TRBD2 matches 13 bases. Germline values: CDR1 SGDLS, CDR2 YYNGEE. Trimming removed 4 bases from V and 4 bases from J; junction bases left unmatched: 14. The CDR3 is 19 residues long. The CDR3 nucleotides are TGTGCCAGCAGCTCCAGACCAGGGACTAGCGGGAACCCTTACAATGAGCAGTTCTTC. The encoded protein is CASSSRPGTSGNPYNEQFF.

The rearrangement joins TRBV10-3 to TRBJ2-7; TRBD2 matches 8 bases. This CDR3 is built from 13 residues. The germline gives CDR1 ENHRY, CDR2 SYGVKD. Trimming at V came to 10 bases and at J to 0 bases, leaving 5 bases not matched to a gene. The CDR3 coding sequence is TGTGCCACCCAGCGGGAGACCTCCTACGAGCAGTACTTC. This translates into CATQRETSYEQYF.

The rearrangement links TRBV11-2 to TRBJ1-2; possible D gene TRBD1, 6 bases. The germline V gene has CDR1 SGHAT and CDR2 FQNNGV. This CDR3 has 14 amino acids. Trimming shortened V by 1 base and J by 3 bases, and 9 bases separated the two germline ends. CDR3 in DNA: TGTGCCAGCAGCTTAGGGGCAGGGGACTATGGCTACACCTTC. As protein: CASSLGAGDYGYTF.

This chain links TRBV19 with TRBJ1-2, with 9 bases aligning to TRBD1. Germline CDR1 reads LNHDA; CDR2 reads SQIVND (reference sequence). The ends lost 8 bases at V and 2 bases at J; junction bases unmatched: 9. This CDR3 comprises 15 residues. CDR3 sequence reads: CASSQLGQGNYGYTF. CDR3 bases: TGTGCCAGTTCCCAACTCGGACAGGGGAACTATGGCTACACCTTC.

The rearrangement uses TRBV18 and TRBJ1-2, with 8 bases that match TRBD1. The V gene end was trimmed by 2 bases and the J gene end by 6 bases; junction bases not matched to a gene: 5. The germline gives CDR1 KGHSH, CDR2 LQKENI. The CDR3 spans 14 residues. Written as DNA, the CDR3 is TGTGCCAGCTCACCATGGACAGGGATGCATGGCTACACCTTC. It encodes CASSPWTGMHGYTF.

The chain links TRBV27 to TRBJ2-7, with 8 bases lining up with TRBD1. This CDR3 has 14 amino acids. Trimming at V came to 6 bases and at J to 2 bases, leaving 6 bases not matched to a gene. Per germline, CDR1 MNHEY and CDR2 SMNVEV (reference sequence). Here the CDR3 reads CASRKGQGAYEQYF. The DNA for the CDR3 is TGTGCCAGCAGAAAAGGACAGGGCGCCTACGAGCAGTACTTC.

This clone was counted between two and nine times. One end of the junction is discordant with germline, which a read error may explain. The chain combines TRBV4-2 with TRBJ1-5, with 9 nucleotides matching TRBD1. CDR1 is LGHNA and CDR2 is YNFKEQ in the germline V gene. The length of the CDR3 is 15 residues. CDR3 bases: TGTGCCAGCAGCCAGGACGGACAGGGGAATCGGCCCCAGCATTTT. This translates into CASSQDGQGNRPQHF.

This sequence joins TRBV29-1 and TRBJ2-1; D is possibly TRBD2 (7 bases). Trimming cost V 2 bases and J 5 bases, with 10 bases left between them. CDR3 length equals 13 residues. Germline CDR1 is SQVTM and CDR2 is ANQGSEA. The CDR3 coding sequence is TGCAGCGTTGAAAGGGGGGGGGACAATGAGCAGTTCTTC. Amino acids: CSVERGGDNEQFF.

The J gene is TRBJ1-1, the V gene TRBV7-2; tentative D call: TRBD1 (5 bases). The CDR3 has 14 residues. The V end lost 1 base, the J end lost 8 bases, and 14 bases lay between the germline ends. Germline-derived CDR1 and CDR2 are SGHTA and FQGNSA. CDR3 amino acids: CASSLGDRTKEAFF. For the CDR3, the DNA is TGTGCCAGCAGCTTAGGTGACCGGACAAAGGAAGCTTTCTTT.

The chain couples TRBV15 to TRBJ2-7; D is perhaps TRBD1 (6 bases). The V and J ends lost 1 base and 2 bases respectively, with 12 bases between them. Germline CDR1 LNHNV, CDR2 YYDKDF (reference sequence). The CDR3 is made up of 15 amino acids. CDR3 sequence (DNA): TGTGCCACCAGCAGAGGCACGGACAGAACCTACGAGCAGTACTTC. It specifies CATSRGTDRTYEQYF.

J is TRBJ2-1 and V is TRBV19; 14 nucleotides align to TRBD2. The CDR3 totals 13 residues. Germline V gene lookup returns CDR1 LNHDA and CDR2 SQIVND (reference sequence). With V trimmed by 5 bases and J by 13 bases, 4 bases remained unmatched. The CDR3 nucleotides are TGTGCCAGTAGTCCGGGACTAGCGGGAGAACAGTTCTTC. Protein product: CASSPGLAGEQFF.

This clone was counted a few times. This sequence joins TRBV6-5 and TRBJ1-3; 9 bases are a match to TRBD1. V lost 6 bases and J lost 5; bases outside the gene matches: 8. Germline CDR1 reads MNHEY; CDR2 reads SVGAGI. The CDR3 has 15 amino acids. The CDR3: CASRPGQGGRNTIYF. Here the CDR3 DNA reads TGTGCCAGCAGACCGGGACAGGGAGGACGAAACACCATATATTTT.

The CDR3 nucleotides are TGTGCCAGCAGCGGACGGGTTTCGACTGTGGACACCATATATTTT. It yields the protein CASSGRVSTVDTIYF. The chain has TRBV7-9 and TRBJ1-3, with D uncertain. Per the germline V gene, CDR1 is SEHNR and CDR2 is FQNEAQ (reference sequence). Trimming left V 5 bases short and J 8 bases short, with 19 bases between. The CDR3 contains 15 residues.

A few counts support this clone. V is TRBV6-6 and J is TRBJ2-7; 8 bases line up with TRBD2. The trim removed 2 bases at V and 2 bases at J, leaving 2 bases unmatched. The CDR3 is 14 amino acids. Germline V gene sequence: CDR1 MNHNY, CDR2 SVGAGI (reference sequence). The CDR3, as DNA: TGTGCCAGCAGTTACGGGCGGGAGGCCTACGAGCAGTACTTC. This codes for CASSYGREAYEQYF.

About this clone itself: This could be a read error, since a much larger clone is one nucleotide away. The rearrangement links TRBV30 to TRBJ2-7; the D gene could be TRBD1 or TRBD2 (5 bases each). This CDR3 region has 12 residues. In germline, CDR1 is GTSNPN, CDR2 SVGIG (reference sequence). The DNA for the CDR3 is TGTGCCTGGAGTGTAGGGACCTACGAGCAGCACTTC. Translating it yields CAWSVGTYEQHF.

Ten or more counts support this clone. The same CDR3 also results from other DNA sequences found in this sample. V gene TRBV4-1 combines with J gene TRBJ2-1; D is possibly TRBD1 (6 bases). V was cut by 5 bases and J by 3 bases, with 11 bases left in between. The CDR3 loop spans 14 amino acids. Germline loops: CDR1 MGHRA, CDR2 YSYEKL. Here the CDR3 DNA reads TGCGCCAGCAGCTCTGTGACAGGCTACAATGAGCAGTTCTTC. Its protein product is CASSSVTGYNEQFF.

The J gene is TRBJ2-7, the V gene TRBV5-6; no definite D call. The V end lost 1 base, the J end lost 5 bases, and 7 bases lay between the germline ends. There are 12 residues in the CDR3. Germline V gene lookup returns CDR1 SGHDT and CDR2 YYEEEE. This CDR3 is CASSLKWNEQYF. In nucleotides, the CDR3 is TGTGCCAGCAGCTTGAAGTGGAACGAGCAGTACTTC.

This clone was counted only a few times. A far larger clone is a single base away, which makes a read error likely. The same CDR3 is also encoded by other DNA sequences in this sample. The rearrangement links TRBV30 to TRBJ1-5; no reliable D call. Germline lookup yields CDR1 GTSNPN and CDR2 SVGIG (reference sequence). This CDR3 comprises 14 residues. V lost 0 bases to trimming and J lost 3 bases, with 9 bases between them. CDR3 in amino acids: CAWSVSPINQPQHF. DNA for the CDR3: TGTGCCTGGAGTGTATCGCCAATCAATCAGCCCCAGCATTTT.

As to this clone: One end of the junction is discordant with germline, which a read error may explain. The V call is TRBV20-1, the J call TRBJ2-7; D perhaps matches TRBD2 (6 bases). CDR1 is DFQATT, CDR2 SNEGSKA, per germline (reference sequence). This CDR3 comprises 11 residues. CDR3: CSAGSPYEQHF. The CDR3 DNA follows: TGCAGTGCCGGGAGCCCCTACGAGCAGCACTTC.